This passage covers 10 T cell receptor beta chains from one sample sequenced in a study of T cell clonality in common variable immunodeficiency. Assay: immunoSEQ multiplex PCR; the TCRdb copy retains only in-frame clones and omits some. The sample holds 40,000 to 50,000 clones, and no clone turns up only once. Sequencing used peripheral blood mononuclear cells. These receptors were obtained from a person between 18 and 70 years old in good health.

This clone was seen at least ten times. Coverage ceases 3 residues before the CDR3 finishes, and the germline J gene fills in the end. J is TRBJ1-2 and V is TRBV28, with D maybe TRBD1 (5 bases). The CDR3 runs 12 residues. The germline V gene has CDR1 MDHEN and CDR2 SYDVKM. The covered CDR3 bases are TGTGCCAGCAGTTTAAGGGGCGTCAGC. Translation: CASSLRGVS. The full CDR3 protein reads CASSLRGVSYTF.

This clone was seen many times. The read gets to within 3 residues of the CDR3 end, and the germline J gene fills in the rest. V is TRBV12-3 or TRBV12-4 and J is TRBJ1-1, with TRBD1 matching over 7 bases. Losses at the gene ends were 3 bases for V and 5 bases for J; bases not matched to a gene: 9. The length of the CDR3 is 15 residues. This chain's CDR3 is CASSFVLQGKTEAFF. The covered CDR3 bases are TGTGCCAGCAGTTTTGTATTACAGGGGAAAACTGAA.

There are many counts of this clone. With the read ending 3 residues before the CDR3 end, the germline J gene is used to fill in that end. The chain joins TRBV5-1 to TRBJ2-3; 13 nucleotides align to TRBD2. Germline V gene data show CDR1 as SGHRS and CDR2 as YFSETQ. The ends lost 4 bases at V and 2 bases at J; junction bases unmatched: 7. This CDR3 contains 17 residues. CDR3 DNA (partial): TGCGCCAGCAGCCCCCGGACTAGCGGGAGCAACACAGATACG. Translation gives CASSPRTSGSNTDT. The whole CDR3 sequence is CASSPRTSGSNTDTQYF.

This clone occurred many times. The read halts 3 residues ahead of the CDR3 end, with the missing end drawn from the germline J gene. The chain links TRBV30 to TRBJ2-7, with D tentatively TRBD1 (6 bases). Germline lookup yields CDR1 GTSNPN and CDR2 SVGIG (reference sequence). CDR3 length equals 11 residues. V lost 8 bases and J lost 3, with 11 bases in between. The CDR3 DNA, read in part, is TGTGCCCGGGGACAAGACTACGAG. Translating gives CARGQDYE. The CDR3 in full is CARGQDYEQYF.

The sample holds many counts of this clone. The CDR3: CASSAGLGLETQYF. The covered CDR3 bases are TGCGCCAGCAGCGCTGGACTAGGGCTTGAGACC. This chain connects TRBV5-1 to TRBJ2-5; 7 bases agree with TRBD2. The CDR3 end lies 3 residues beyond the end of the read and is filled in from the germline J gene. V trimming: 4 bases; J trimming: 5 bases; junction bases outside the gene matches: 8. The CDR3 has 14 residues. The germline gives CDR1 SGHRS, CDR2 YFSETQ.

This clone has at least ten counts. The sequence runs out 3 residues before the end of the CDR3; the remainder is reconstructed from the germline J gene. The chain uses TRBV6-1 and TRBJ1-1; weak D call: TRBD1 (5 bases). The CDR3 spans 13 residues. Trimming stripped 3 bases from V and 1 base from J, with 6 bases between. CDR1 MNHNS and CDR2 SASEGT come from the germline V gene. The part of the CDR3 DNA that was read is TGTGCCAGCAGTGACAGGGAGAACACTGAA. It translates to CASSDRENTE. In full, the CDR3 reads CASSDRENTEAFF.

This clone was found many times. The sequenced fragment ends 3 residues before the CDR3 boundary, so the rest is inferred from the germline J gene. This chain uses TRBV30 with TRBJ1-6; maybe TRBD1 (6 bases). Trimming took 0 bases from V and 10 from J, leaving 10 bases between them. Per germline, CDR1 GTSNPN and CDR2 SVGIG (reference sequence). This CDR3 is built from 13 residues. Incomplete CDR3 DNA: TGTGCCTGGAGTGTACAGGGTCGGTCACCC. It encodes CAWSVQGRSP. The CDR3 in full is CAWSVQGRSPLHF.

In its sample, this clone was seen many times. A read error may produce the germline difference seen at one junction end. The CDR3 end is not reached by the read, which stops 3 residues before it; the germline J gene fills it in. The gene calls are TRBV4-2 and TRBJ2-2, with 9 bases aligning to TRBD1. The germline V gene encodes CDR1 LGHNA and CDR2 YNFKEQ. The CDR3 consists of 16 residues. CDR3 protein: CASSQGQGANTGELFF. The part of the CDR3 DNA that was read is TGCGCCAGCAGCCAGGGACAGGGTGCGAACACCGGGGAG.

This clone was counted at least ten times. The CDR3 end falls 3 residues outside the read, so it is completed with the germline J gene. This chain uses TRBV5-1 with TRBJ2-3; D possibly corresponds to TRBD1 (6 bases). The CDR3 runs 14 residues. The V gene's germline CDR1 is SGHRS and CDR2 YFSETQ. Trimming cost V 0 bases and J 5 bases, with 10 bases left between them. CDR3 in amino acids: CASSLGRGGDTQYF. The part of the CDR3 DNA that was read is TGCGCCAGCAGCTTGGGAAGAGGGGGAGATACG.

This clone was found a few times. Read sequence stops 3 residues before the CDR3 end, and the germline J gene provides the missing end. V gene TRBV5-1 combines with J gene TRBJ2-5; D not certain. The CDR3 totals 14 residues. CDR1 and CDR2 (germline): SGHRS, YFSETQ. V lost 3 bases and J 5 bases, leaving 14 bases between the germline ends. CDR3 sequence reads: CASSSLQAWETQYF. Partial CDR3 DNA: TGCGCCAGCAGCTCCCTCCAAGCCTGGGAGACC.